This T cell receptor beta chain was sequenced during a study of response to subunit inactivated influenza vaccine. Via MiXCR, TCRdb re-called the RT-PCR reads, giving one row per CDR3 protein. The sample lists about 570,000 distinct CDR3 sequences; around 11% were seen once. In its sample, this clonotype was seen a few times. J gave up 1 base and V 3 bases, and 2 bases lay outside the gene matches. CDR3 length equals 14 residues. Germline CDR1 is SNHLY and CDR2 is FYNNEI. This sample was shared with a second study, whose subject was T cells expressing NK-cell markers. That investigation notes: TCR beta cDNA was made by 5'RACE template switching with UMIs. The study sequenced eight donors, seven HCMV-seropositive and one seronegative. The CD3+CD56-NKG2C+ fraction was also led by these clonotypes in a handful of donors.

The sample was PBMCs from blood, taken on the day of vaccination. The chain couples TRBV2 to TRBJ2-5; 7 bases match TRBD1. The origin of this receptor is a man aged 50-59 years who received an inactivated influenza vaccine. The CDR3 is CASSEGQFQETQYF. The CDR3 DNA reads TGTGCCAGCAGTGAGGGACAGTTCCAAGAGACCCAGTACTTC.